Shown below are 27 T cell receptor beta chains from a single sample sequenced in a study of blood T cell repertoires in COVID-19 (dated by TCRdb to the early 2020s). The library was built by means of the immunoSEQ multiplex PCR assay. As stored in TCRdb, this immuneACCESS dataset retains in-frame rearrangements with V and J assigned. A fraction of the clones does not appear; measured against another copy, unresolved V genes explain less than half of the discrepancy, and the remainder lacks a known reason. Recorded for this sample are 100,000 to 150,000 clones; about 88% of them occurred a single time. 2% to 3% of the sample goes to the ten largest clones. The sequencing input was PBMCs or T cells enriched from blood (not recorded which). The receptors derive from a man in his forties with acute COVID-19.

CDR3 protein: CASSVADKDVSPLHF. Written as DNA, the CDR3 is TGTGCCAGCAGTGTGGCAGACAAGGATGTTTCACCCCTCCACTTT. The chain recombines TRBV2 with TRBJ1-6; D unclear. The CDR3 contains 15 residues. The ends were cut back, 4 bases at V and 9 bases at J, with 16 bases in the middle. Germline V lookup: CDR1 SNHLY, CDR2 FYNNEI.

Regarding this clone: This sample also contains other DNA sequences that code for the same CDR3. This chain uses TRBV11-3 with TRBJ2-5, with TRBD2 matching 10 bases. The germline V gene encodes CDR1 SGHNT and CDR2 YENEEA. The trim removed 5 bases at V and 5 bases at J, leaving 11 bases unmatched. The CDR3 contains 16 residues. The CDR3 DNA is TGTGCCAGCAGCCTGGGGGGAGCGGGGGGGGCGGAGACCCAGTACTTC. Residues: CASSLGGAGGAETQYF.

V is TRBV9 and J is TRBJ2-5; 7 bases fit TRBD1. V lost 3 bases, J lost 2 bases, and 4 bases stayed unmatched. CDR1 and CDR2 from the germline V gene are SGDLS and YYNGEE. The CDR3 sequence is 14 residues long. Here the CDR3 DNA reads TGTGCCAGCAGCGCTGGGACAGTACAAGAGACCCAGTACTTC. Amino acid sequence: CASSAGTVQETQYF.

This clone was seen only once. A read error may account for a junction end that differs from germline. The genes are TRBV7-7 and TRBJ1-4; 8 bases fit TRBD1. Germline V gene data show CDR1 as SSHAT and CDR2 as FNYEAQ (reference sequence). The CDR3 loop spans 13 amino acids. The chain's CDR3 is CASSTGQGGKLFF. The CDR3 DNA follows: TGTGCTAGCAGCACCGGACAGGGAGGAAAACTGTTTTTT.

V gene TRBV24-1 combines with J gene TRBJ2-5, with D maybe TRBD1 (8 bases). From germline, CDR1 is KGHDR and CDR2 SFDVKD. V gave up 2 bases and J gave up 2 bases, with 11 bases separating them. The CDR3 totals 15 residues. CDR3 sequence reads: CATSDSQGGQETQYF. Here the CDR3 DNA reads TGTGCCACCAGTGATTCACAGGGGGGGCAAGAGACCCAGTACTTC.

The CDR3 DNA is TGTGCCAGTTTAACGGGGTTCAACACTGAAGCTTTCTTT. It specifies CASLTGFNTEAFF. The gene calls are TRBV2 and TRBJ1-1, with D hard to call. Germline V gene sequence: CDR1 SNHLY, CDR2 FYNNEI. Trimming shortened V by 9 bases and J by 2 bases, and 13 bases separated the two germline ends. This CDR3 comprises 13 residues.

The chain joins TRBV28 to TRBJ1-6; no firm D call. The CDR3 is 13 amino acids. CDR1 MDHEN and CDR2 SYDVKM come from the germline V gene. V was pared by 4 bases and J by 3 bases, with 4 bases between. CDR3: CASSSGYNSPLHF. CDR3 bases: TGTGCCAGCAGTTCGGGCTATAATTCACCCCTCCACTTT.

This chain joins TRBV5-5 and TRBJ1-5; possibly TRBD1 for D (6 bases). The germline CDR1 and CDR2 sequences are SGHKS and YYEKEE (reference sequence). The CDR3 runs to 15 residues. V shed 0 bases and J shed 7 bases, with 14 bases lying between them. CDR3 DNA sequence: TGTGCCAGCAGCTTGGCCCCACAGGGAGAACAGCCCCAGCATTTT. Its protein product is CASSLAPQGEQPQHF.

This chain joins TRBV24-1 and TRBJ2-7, with D maybe TRBD1 (5 bases). Per germline, CDR1 KGHDR and CDR2 SFDVKD. Trimming shortened V by 1 base and J by 2 bases, and 14 bases separated the two germline ends. This CDR3 has 16 amino acids. CDR3 sequence reads: CATSDLLSGKTYEQYF. For the CDR3, the DNA is TGTGCCACCAGTGATTTATTGTCAGGGAAAACCTACGAGCAGTACTTC.

The chain carries TRBV7-9 and TRBJ1-1; a weak D match, TRBD1 (6 bases). The V end was cut by 3 bases, the J end by 4 bases, with 18 bases between. CDR3 length: 16 amino acids. Per germline, CDR1 SEHNR and CDR2 FQNEAQ (reference sequence). The chain's CDR3 is CASSFAPVQGGTEAFF. The CDR3 region has the DNA TGTGCCAGCAGCTTCGCGCCCGTACAGGGTGGCACTGAAGCTTTCTTT.

The gene calls are TRBV14 and TRBJ1-1; D might be TRBD1 (5 bases). Germline V gene sequence: CDR1 SGHDN, CDR2 FVKESK. Trimming shortened V by 0 bases and J by 1 base, and 12 bases separated the two germline ends. The CDR3 runs 16 residues. CDR3 residues: CASSQDRGSGNTEAFF. In nucleotides, the CDR3 is TGTGCCAGCAGCCAAGATCGGGGGTCGGGGAACACTGAAGCTTTCTTT. The whole variable domain, remainder taken from reference TRBV14 and TRBJ1-1, is EAGVTQFPSHSVIEKGQTVTLRCDPISGHDNLYWYRRVMGKEIKFLLHFVKESKQDESGMPNNRFLAERTGGTYSTLKVQPAELEDSGVYFCASSQDRGSGNTEAFFGQGTRLTVV.

The chain carries TRBV11-3 and TRBJ2-7; 8 nucleotides line up with TRBD2. The CDR3 extends over 12 amino acids. With V trimmed by 4 bases and J by 6 bases, 2 bases remained unmatched. The germline gives CDR1 SGHNT, CDR2 YENEEA. This CDR3 reads CASSYRGGEQYF. CDR3 sequence (DNA): TGTGCCAGCAGCTACCGGGGGGGCGAGCAGTACTTC.

The chain uses TRBV5-1 and TRBJ1-1; 8 nucleotides agree with TRBD1. The V segment lost 0 bases and the J segment 4 bases; nucleotides outside the gene matches: 11. Germline V gene data show CDR1 as SGHRS and CDR2 as YFSETQ. The CDR3 length is 17 residues. CDR3 region: CASSLESAGGLGTEAFF. CDR3 in DNA: TGCGCCAGCAGCTTGGAATCTGCAGGGGGCCTAGGCACTGAAGCTTTCTTT.

The chain couples TRBV9 to TRBJ1-1; weak D call: TRBD1 (5 bases). Germline V gene data show CDR1 as SGDLS and CDR2 as YYNGEE. There are 15 residues in the CDR3. Trimming cost V 1 base and J 6 bases, with 16 bases left between them. As DNA, the CDR3 is TGTGCCAGCAGCGTATCGGACACATGGGCTGCTGAAGCTTTCTTT. It translates to CASSVSDTWAAEAFF. The full variable domain, rest sourced from reference TRBV9 and TRBJ1-1, is DSGVTQTPKHLITATGQRVTLRCSPRSGDLSVYWYQQSLDQGLQFLIQYYNGEERAKGNILERFSAQQFPDLHSELNLSSLELGDSALYFCASSVSDTWAAEAFFGQGTRLTVV.

The chain employs TRBV9 and TRBJ1-2; 12 nucleotides align to TRBD1. There are 15 residues in the CDR3. V trimming: 6 bases; J trimming: 5 bases; junction bases outside the gene matches: 8. From germline, CDR1 is SGDLS and CDR2 YYNGEE. CDR3 sequence reads: CASTLAGQGAYGYTF. The CDR3 nucleotides are TGTGCCAGCACCCTAGCGGGACAGGGGGCATATGGCTACACCTTC.

The chain recombines TRBV19 with TRBJ2-2, with D perhaps matching TRBD2 (5 bases). Germline V CDR1 and CDR2: LNHDA, SQIVND (reference sequence). The CDR3 totals 14 residues. V was cut by 2 bases and J by 5 bases, with 9 bases left in between. CDR3 sequence (DNA): TGTGCCAGTAGTATAAGCCGCGGGACCGGGGAGCTGTTTTTT. Protein product: CASSISRGTGELFF.

This clone was observed a few times. The chain employs TRBV30 and TRBJ1-5; D remains ambiguous. Trimming shortened V by 2 bases and J by 3 bases, and 14 bases separated the two germline ends. Germline V gives CDR1 GTSNPN, CDR2 SVGIG (reference sequence). The CDR3 runs to 15 residues. CDR3 DNA sequence: TGTGCCTGGAGTTCTCTATCGATTGTCAATCAGCCCCAGCATTTT. This codes for CAWSSLSIVNQPQHF.

The V call is TRBV6-6, the J call TRBJ1-5; 9 bases are a match to TRBD1. The CDR3 spans 15 residues. The germline gives CDR1 MNHNY, CDR2 SVGAGI (reference sequence). The junction had 2 bases not matched to a gene; V was cut back by 2 bases and J by 3 bases. Here the CDR3 reads CASSYRQGDNQPQHF. In nucleotides, the CDR3 is TGTGCCAGCAGTTACCGACAGGGGGACAATCAGCCCCAGCATTTT.

V and J are TRBV19 and TRBJ1-2; D is possibly TRBD1 (5 bases). CDR1 and CDR2 from the germline V gene are LNHDA and SQIVND (reference sequence). With 3 bases removed from V and 7 bases from J, the gap between germline ends came to 18 bases. The CDR3 is 15 amino acids. The CDR3 is CASSISPGQGVGYTF. The CDR3, as DNA: TGTGCCAGTAGTATTTCGCCGGGTCAGGGCGTTGGCTACACCTTC.

The chain joins TRBV3-1 (or the pseudogene TRBV3-2) to TRBJ2-7, with D perhaps TRBD1 (6 bases). The CDR3 contains 15 residues. Trimming pared 2 bases from V and 2 bases from J, leaving 13 bases between. Germline V lookup: CDR1 LGHDT, CDR2 YNNKEL (reference sequence). The CDR3 is CASSQYWGTTYEQYF. CDR3 in DNA: TGTGCCAGCAGCCAATATTGGGGGACAACCTACGAGCAGTACTTC.

The genes are TRBV5-5 and TRBJ2-7; 9 bases align to TRBD1. Looked up from germline, CDR1 is SGHKS and CDR2 is YYEKEE (reference sequence). J gave up 3 bases and V 2 bases, and 3 bases lay outside the gene matches. The length of the CDR3 is 14 residues. The CDR3 nucleotides read TGTGCCAGCAGCTTAGGGACAGGGATCTACGAGCAGTACTTC. Protein sequence: CASSLGTGIYEQYF.

Concerning this clone: This clone may be a read error of a much larger clone one base away. The rearrangement uses TRBV27 and TRBJ2-7; 9 nucleotides align to TRBD2. J was trimmed by 4 bases and V by 11 bases; bases with no gene match: 15. Germline V gene lookup returns CDR1 MNHEY and CDR2 SMNVEV (reference sequence). The CDR3 is made up of 15 amino acids. Here the CDR3 reads CAPARRGGDQYEQYF. DNA for the CDR3: TGTGCCCCCGCACGGCGGGGGGGGGATCAATACGAGCAGTACTTC.

This clone occurred once. The V gene is TRBV24-1, the J gene TRBJ2-1; 7 bases are shared with TRBD1. CDR3 length: 17 amino acids. The germline gives CDR1 KGHDR, CDR2 SFDVKD. The J segment lost 0 bases and the V segment lost 3 bases, leaving 7 bases of the junction unmatched. The CDR3 spells CATSDGTALSSYNEQFF. CDR3 bases: TGTGCCACCAGTGATGGGACAGCCCTTAGCTCCTACAATGAGCAGTTCTTC.

The chain is built from TRBV5-1 and TRBJ2-2; 7 bases line up with TRBD2. The CDR3 runs to 14 residues. The germline V gene encodes CDR1 SGHRS and CDR2 YFSETQ. The junction had 4 bases not matched to a gene; V was cut back by 4 bases and J by 4 bases. The CDR3: CASSPGGSTGELFF. CDR3 DNA: TGCGCCAGCAGCCCGGGAGGCTCCACCGGGGAGCTGTTTTTT.

This clone appeared a single time. This sample also contains other DNA sequences that code for the same CDR3. The chain is built from TRBV14 and TRBJ1-2; D call uncertain. Between the trimmed V and J ends, which lost 1 base and 4 bases, there was a span of 7 bases. The germline gives CDR1 SGHDN, CDR2 FVKESK. The CDR3 has 13 amino acids. CDR3 in DNA: TGTGCCAGCAGCCAAGTTGGCAGCTATGGCTACACCTTC. It codes for CASSQVGSYGYTF.

The genes are TRBV29-1 and TRBJ1-2; D is unclear. The germline V gene encodes CDR1 SQVTM and CDR2 ANQGSEA. Trimming stripped 5 bases from V and 0 bases from J, with 13 bases between. The CDR3 sequence is 14 residues long. CDR3 region: CSVLRVPTNYGYTF. CDR3 nucleotide sequence: TGCAGCGTTCTGCGGGTTCCTACTAACTATGGCTACACCTTC.

The J gene is TRBJ2-7, the V gene TRBV7-9, with D hard to call. The CDR3 extends over 11 amino acids. The ends were cut back, 5 bases at V and 9 bases at J, with 11 bases in the middle. From germline, CDR1 is SEHNR and CDR2 FQNEAQ (reference sequence). In DNA, the CDR3 is TGTGCCAGCAGCCCGGGTGGCTGGCAGTACTTC. Its translation: CASSPGGWQYF.